This TCR beta chain stems from a study of cytomegalovirus exposure and HLA in healthy donors. General observations from the study: Evidence from a later analysis indicated that most CMV-associated TCR beta chains looked HLA-restricted. As was reported, the HLA-A and HLA-B alleles of most subjects were accurately predicted from TCR beta sequences. Being indistinguishable, some V segments were excluded, TRBV6-2 and TRBV6-3 among them.

This clone was found once. Antigen: not known. The PCR made use of 60 Vbeta and 13 Jbeta primers. The method was immunoSEQ multiplex PCR; TCRdb's version includes in-frame clones alone and lacks a portion of them. The sample holds fewer than 200,000 clones, more than 85% seen once. This CDR3 is built from 13 residues. Germline V gene sequence: CDR1 ENHRY, CDR2 SYGVKD. V was trimmed by 6 bases and J by 2 bases, leaving 10 bases between them. This TCR was sampled from a girl in the first two years of life in good health and CMV-seronegative. The chain combines TRBV10-3 with TRBJ1-1; D not resolved. Material: PBMCs. CDR3 amino acids: CAIRNQDNTEAFF. In DNA, the CDR3 is TGTGCCATCAGAAACCAGGATAACACTGAAGCTTTCTTT.